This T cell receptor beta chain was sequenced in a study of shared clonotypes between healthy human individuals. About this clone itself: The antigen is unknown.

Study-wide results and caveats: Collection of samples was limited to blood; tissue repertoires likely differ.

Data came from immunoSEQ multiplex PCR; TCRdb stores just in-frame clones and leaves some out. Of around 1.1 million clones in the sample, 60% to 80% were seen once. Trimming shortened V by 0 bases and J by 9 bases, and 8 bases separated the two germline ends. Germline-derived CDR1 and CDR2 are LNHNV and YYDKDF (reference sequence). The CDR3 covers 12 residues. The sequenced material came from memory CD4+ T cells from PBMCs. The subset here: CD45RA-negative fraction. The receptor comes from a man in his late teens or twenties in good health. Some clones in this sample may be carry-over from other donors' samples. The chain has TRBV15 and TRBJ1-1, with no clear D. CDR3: CATSRDGWQAFF. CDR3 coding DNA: TGTGCCACCAGCAGAGATGGGTGGCAAGCTTTCTTT.